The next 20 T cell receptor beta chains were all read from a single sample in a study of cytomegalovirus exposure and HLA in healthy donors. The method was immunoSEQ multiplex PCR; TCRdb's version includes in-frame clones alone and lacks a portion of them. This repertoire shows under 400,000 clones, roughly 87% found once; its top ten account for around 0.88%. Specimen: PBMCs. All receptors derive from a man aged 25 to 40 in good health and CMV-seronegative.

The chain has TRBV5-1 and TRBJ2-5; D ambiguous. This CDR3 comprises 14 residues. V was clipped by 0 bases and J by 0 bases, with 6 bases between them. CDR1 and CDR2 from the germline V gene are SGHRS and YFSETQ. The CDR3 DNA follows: TGCGCCAGCAGCTTGGCGGTGTACCAAGAGACCCAGTACTTC. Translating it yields CASSLAVYQETQYF.

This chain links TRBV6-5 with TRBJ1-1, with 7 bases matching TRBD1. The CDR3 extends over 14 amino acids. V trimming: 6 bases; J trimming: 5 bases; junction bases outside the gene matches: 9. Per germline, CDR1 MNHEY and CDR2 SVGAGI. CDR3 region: CASRGTGVWTEAFF. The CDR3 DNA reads TGTGCCAGCAGGGGTACAGGGGTCTGGACTGAAGCTTTCTTT.

The DNA for the CDR3 is TGCGCCAGCAGCTTCCCTAGCGGGGGTCCCTACAATGAGCAGTTCTTC. It codes for CASSFPSGGPYNEQFF. J is TRBJ2-1 and V is TRBV5-1; 10 bases are a match to TRBD2. V trimming: 2 bases; J trimming: 2 bases; junction bases outside the gene matches: 4. The CDR3 has 16 amino acids. Germline CDR1 and CDR2: SGHRS and YFSETQ. The complete variable domain, with remaining parts taken from reference TRBV5-1 and TRBJ2-1, reads KAGVTQTPRYLIKTRGQQVTLSCSPISGHRSVSWYQQTPGQGLQFLFEYFSETQRNKGNFPGRFSGRQFSNSRSEMNVSTLELGDSALYLCASSFPSGGPYNEQFFGPGTRLTVL.

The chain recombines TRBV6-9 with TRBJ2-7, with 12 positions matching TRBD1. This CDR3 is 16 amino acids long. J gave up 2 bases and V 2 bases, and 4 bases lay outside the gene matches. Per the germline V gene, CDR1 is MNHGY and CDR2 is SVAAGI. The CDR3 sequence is CASSYGGQGAAYEQYF. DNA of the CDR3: TGTGCCAGCAGTTATGGGGGACAGGGGGCCGCCTACGAGCAGTACTTC.

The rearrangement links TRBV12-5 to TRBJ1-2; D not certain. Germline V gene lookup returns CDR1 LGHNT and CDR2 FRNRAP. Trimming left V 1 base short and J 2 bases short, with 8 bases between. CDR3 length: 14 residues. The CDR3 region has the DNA TGTGCTAGTGGTTTGGACGGGTCAAACTATGGCTACACCTTC. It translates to CASGLDGSNYGYTF.

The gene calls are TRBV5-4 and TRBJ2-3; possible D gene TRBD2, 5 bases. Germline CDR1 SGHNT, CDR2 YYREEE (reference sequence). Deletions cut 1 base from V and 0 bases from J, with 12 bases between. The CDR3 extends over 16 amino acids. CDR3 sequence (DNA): TGTGCCAGCAGCTTGCCCACCCTAGCAAGCACAGATACGCAGTATTTT. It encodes CASSLPTLASTDTQYF.

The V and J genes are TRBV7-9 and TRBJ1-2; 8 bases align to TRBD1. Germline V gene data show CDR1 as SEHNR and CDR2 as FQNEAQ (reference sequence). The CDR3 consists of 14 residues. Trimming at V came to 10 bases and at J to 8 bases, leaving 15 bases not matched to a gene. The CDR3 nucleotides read TGTGCCACAACCCGTGACAGGGGATTCGGGGGCTACACCTTC. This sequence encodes CATTRDRGFGGYTF.

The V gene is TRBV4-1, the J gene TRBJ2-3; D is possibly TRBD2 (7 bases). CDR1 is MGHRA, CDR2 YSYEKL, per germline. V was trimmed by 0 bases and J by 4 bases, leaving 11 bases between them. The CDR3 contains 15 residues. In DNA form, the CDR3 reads TGCGCCAGCAGCCAAGAAGGGGGGAGGGCAGATACGCAGTATTTT. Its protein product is CASSQEGGRADTQYF.

DNA of the CDR3: TGTGCCAGTAGACGCGGGACAGATTACAATGAGCAGTTCTTC. The encoded protein is CASRRGTDYNEQFF. The V gene is TRBV7-9, the J gene TRBJ2-1; weak D call: TRBD1 (7 bases). V lost 9 bases, J lost 4 bases, and 16 bases lay in between. The length of the CDR3 is 14 residues. The germline V gene has CDR1 SEHNR and CDR2 FQNEAQ (reference sequence).

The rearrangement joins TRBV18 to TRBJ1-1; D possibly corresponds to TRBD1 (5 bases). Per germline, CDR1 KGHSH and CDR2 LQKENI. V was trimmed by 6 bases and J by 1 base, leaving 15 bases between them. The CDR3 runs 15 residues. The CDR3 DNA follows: TGTGCCAGCTCCCCGGGGGTAGGGACGAACACTGAAGCTTTCTTT. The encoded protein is CASSPGVGTNTEAFF.

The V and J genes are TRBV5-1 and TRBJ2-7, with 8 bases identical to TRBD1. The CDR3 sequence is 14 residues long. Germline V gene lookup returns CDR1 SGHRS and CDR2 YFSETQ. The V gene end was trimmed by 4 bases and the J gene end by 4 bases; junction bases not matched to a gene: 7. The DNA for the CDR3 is TGCGCCAGCAGCCCGGGACAGGCCTCATACGAGCAGTACTTC. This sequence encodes CASSPGQASYEQYF.

The CDR3 nucleotides read TGTGCCAGTTCCCCCTTGGAGGGAATTAACGAGCAGTACTTC. It is translated as CASSPLEGINEQYF. The chain has TRBV18 and TRBJ2-7, with D maybe TRBD2 (6 bases). Trimming removed 9 bases from V and 5 bases from J, with 20 bases in between. The germline gives CDR1 KGHSH, CDR2 LQKENI. The CDR3 sequence is 14 residues long.

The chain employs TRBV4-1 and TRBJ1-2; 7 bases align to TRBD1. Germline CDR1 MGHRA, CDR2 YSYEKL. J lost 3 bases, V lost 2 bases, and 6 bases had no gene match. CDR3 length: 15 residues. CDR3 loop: CASSQPDREYYGYTF. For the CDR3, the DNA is TGCGCCAGCAGCCAACCCGACAGGGAATACTATGGCTACACCTTC.

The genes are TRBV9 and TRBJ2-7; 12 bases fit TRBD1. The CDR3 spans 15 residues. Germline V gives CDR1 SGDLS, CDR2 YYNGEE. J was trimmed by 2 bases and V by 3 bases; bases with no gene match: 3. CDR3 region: CASSAGTGGPYEQYF. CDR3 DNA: TGTGCCAGCAGCGCCGGGACAGGGGGCCCCTACGAGCAGTACTTC.

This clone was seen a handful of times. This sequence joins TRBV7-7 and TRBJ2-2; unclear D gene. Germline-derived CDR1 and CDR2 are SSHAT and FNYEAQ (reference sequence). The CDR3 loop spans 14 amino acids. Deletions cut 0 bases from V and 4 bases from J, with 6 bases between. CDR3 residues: CASSLAEFTGELFF. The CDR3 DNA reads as TGTGCCAGCAGCTTAGCCGAGTTCACCGGGGAGCTGTTTTTT. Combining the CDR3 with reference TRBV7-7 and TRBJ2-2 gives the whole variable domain GAGVSQSPRYKVTKRGQDVTLRCDPISSHATLYWYQQALGQGPEFLTYFNYEAQPDKSGLPSDRFSAERPEGSISTLTIQRTEQRDSAMYRCASSLAEFTGELFFGEGSRLTVL.

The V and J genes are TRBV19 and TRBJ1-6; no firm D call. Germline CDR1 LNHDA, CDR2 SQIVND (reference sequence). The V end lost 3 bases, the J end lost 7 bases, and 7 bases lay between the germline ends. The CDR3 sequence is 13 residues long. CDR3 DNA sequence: TGTGCCAGTAGTATCCGGGAGAATTCACCCCTCCACTTT. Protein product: CASSIRENSPLHF.

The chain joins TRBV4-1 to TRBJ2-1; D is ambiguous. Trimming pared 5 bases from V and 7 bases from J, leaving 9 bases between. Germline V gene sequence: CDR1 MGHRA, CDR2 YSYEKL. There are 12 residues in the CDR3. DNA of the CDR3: TGCGCCAGCAGCTACATCGCTAATGAGCAGTTCTTC. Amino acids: CASSYIANEQFF.

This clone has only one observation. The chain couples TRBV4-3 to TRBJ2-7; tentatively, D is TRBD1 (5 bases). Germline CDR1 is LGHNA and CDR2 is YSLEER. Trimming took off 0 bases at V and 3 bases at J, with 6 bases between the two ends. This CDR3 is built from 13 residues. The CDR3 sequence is CASSQDQGYEQYF. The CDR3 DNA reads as TGCGCCAGCAGCCAAGATCAGGGCTACGAGCAGTACTTC.

In nucleotides, the CDR3 is TGTGCCATCAGTGAGCGGGGAGAAGCTTTCTTT. It is translated as CAISERGEAFF. V is TRBV10-3 and J is TRBJ1-1, with no clear D. V was shortened by 2 bases and J by 8 bases, with 6 bases between the two germline ends. Per the germline V gene, CDR1 is ENHRY and CDR2 is SYGVKD. This CDR3 spans 11 amino acids.

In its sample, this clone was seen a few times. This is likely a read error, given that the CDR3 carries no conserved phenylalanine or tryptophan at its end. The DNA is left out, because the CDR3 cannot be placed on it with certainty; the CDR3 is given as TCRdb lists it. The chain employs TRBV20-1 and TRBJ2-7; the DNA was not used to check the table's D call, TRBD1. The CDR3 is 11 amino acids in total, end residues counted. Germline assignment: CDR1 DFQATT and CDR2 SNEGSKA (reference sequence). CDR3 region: CSARGQGRYVL.